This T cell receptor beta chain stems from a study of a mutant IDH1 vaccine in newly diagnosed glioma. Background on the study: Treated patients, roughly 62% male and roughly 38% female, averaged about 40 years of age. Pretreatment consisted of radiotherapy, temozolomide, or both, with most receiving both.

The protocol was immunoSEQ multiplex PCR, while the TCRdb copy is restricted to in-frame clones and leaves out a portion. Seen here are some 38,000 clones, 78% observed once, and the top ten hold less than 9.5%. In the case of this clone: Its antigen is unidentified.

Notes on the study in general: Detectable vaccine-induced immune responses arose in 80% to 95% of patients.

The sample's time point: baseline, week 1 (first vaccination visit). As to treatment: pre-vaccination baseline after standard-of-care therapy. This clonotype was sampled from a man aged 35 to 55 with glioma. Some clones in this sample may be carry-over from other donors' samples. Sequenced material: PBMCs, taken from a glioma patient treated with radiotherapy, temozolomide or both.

The CDR3 nucleotides are TGTGCCAGCTCGCTGACAGGGGAAAATTCACCCCTCCACTTT. Translation: CASSLTGENSPLHF. The gene calls are TRBV18 and TRBJ1-6, with 8 bases that match TRBD1. The junction had 5 bases not matched to a gene; V was cut back by 6 bases and J by 7 bases. Germline V gene sequence: CDR1 KGHSH, CDR2 LQKENI. The CDR3 has 14 amino acids.